These T cell receptor beta chains were read from a single sample in a study of blood T cell repertoires in COVID-19. This table comes from immunoSEQ multiplex PCR, and its TCRdb copy is limited to in-frame clones, with some not included. The profile shows 300,000 to 400,000 clones, about nine tenths of them singletons. The sequenced sample was peripheral blood. These receptor sequences come from a woman in her 50s with COVID-19, enrolled during active disease. Both conserved end residues are part of each CDR3. A D gene is named only where the DNA matches it firmly. Not all rows give a size; the values are once, few, many and, for expanded clones, a class.

j_call: TRBJ2-3
v_call: TRBV29-1
clone_size: -
d_call: TRBD1
cdr3_nt: TGCAGCGTTGAGAGGGGGCGCTCGGGAGATACGCAGTATTTT
cdr3_aa: CSVERGRSGDTQYF

j_call: TRBJ2-7
v_call: TRBV5-1
clone_size: -
d_call: -
cdr3_nt: TGCGCCAGCAGCCCGAAGGGGCGCGGTTCCAGCTCCTACGAGCAGTACTTC
cdr3_aa: CASSPKGRGSSSYEQYF

j_call: TRBJ1-2
v_call: TRBV6-9
clone_size: -
d_call: -
cdr3_nt: TGTGCCAGCTCTCCCGGTAACTATGGCTACACCTTC
cdr3_aa: CASSPGNYGYTF

j_call: TRBJ2-1
v_call: TRBV4-1
clone_size: once
d_call: -
cdr3_nt: TGCGCCAGCAGCCAAGATGAGGGCTTCTACAATGAGCAGTTCTTC
cdr3_aa: CASSQDEGFYNEQFF

j_call: TRBJ2-7
v_call: TRBV30
clone_size: -
d_call: -
cdr3_nt: TGTGCCTGGAGTGCCCCTATACAGTCAACACCCCATTACGAGCAGTACTTC
cdr3_aa: CAWSAPIQSTPHYEQYF

j_call: TRBJ1-2
v_call: TRBV11-2
clone_size: -
d_call: -
cdr3_nt: TGTGCCAGCAGCCCTACTCTGCTCGGGAACTATGGCTACACCTTC
cdr3_aa: CASSPTLLGNYGYTF

j_call: TRBJ1-2
v_call: TRBV4-1
clone_size: -
d_call: TRBD1
cdr3_nt: TGCGCCAGCAGCCAACCACGGACAGGGATCGGGTATGGCTACACCTTC
cdr3_aa: CASSQPRTGIGYGYTF

j_call: TRBJ1-3
v_call: TRBV7-9
clone_size: -
d_call: TRBD1
cdr3_nt: TGTGCCAGCAGCTTAGTGGGACAGGGATCTGGAAACACCATATATTTT
cdr3_aa: CASSLVGQGSGNTIYF

j_call: TRBJ2-1
v_call: TRBV7-3
clone_size: -
d_call: -
cdr3_nt: TGTGCCAGCAGCACGACTCAGATAGGTGAGCAGTTCTTC
cdr3_aa: CASSTTQIGEQFF

j_call: TRBJ1-5
v_call: TRBV6-5
clone_size: -
d_call: -
cdr3_nt: TGTGCCAGCAGTTACTCTTACTCTAGCAATCAGCCCCAGCATTTT
cdr3_aa: CASSYSYSSNQPQHF

j_call: TRBJ2-7
v_call: TRBV7-2
clone_size: -
d_call: TRBD1
cdr3_nt: TGTGCCAGCAGTTATCCAGGGGGCTCAAGCTCCTACGAGCAGTACTTC
cdr3_aa: CASSYPGGSSSYEQYF

j_call: TRBJ2-1
v_call: TRBV5-1
clone_size: -
d_call: -
cdr3_nt: TGCGCCAGCAGCTACGCGGCGCGTCGGGAAAATGAGCAGTTCTTC
cdr3_aa: CASSYAARRENEQFF

j_call: TRBJ2-2
v_call: TRBV18
clone_size: -
d_call: -
cdr3_nt: TGTGCCAGCTCACCACCTAGCCCGGGCGGGGCGATCACCGGGGAGCTGTTTTTT
cdr3_aa: CASSPPSPGGAITGELFF

j_call: TRBJ1-3
v_call: TRBV12-5
clone_size: -
d_call: -
cdr3_nt: TGTGCTAGTGGTTTATCCAGCTCTGGAAACACCATATATTTT
cdr3_aa: CASGLSSSGNTIYF

j_call: TRBJ2-5
v_call: TRBV2
clone_size: few
d_call: TRBD1
cdr3_nt: TGTGCCAGCTCCCCCCCGGGACAGTTCCAAGAGACCCAGTACTTC
cdr3_aa: CASSPPGQFQETQYF

j_call: TRBJ2-7
v_call: TRBV5-1
clone_size: -
d_call: TRBD1
cdr3_nt: TGCGCCAGCAGCTTGATCAGTCAGGGACAGGGGAAGAAGGAGCAGTACTTC
cdr3_aa: CASSLISQGQGKKEQYF

j_call: TRBJ1-1
v_call: TRBV11-2
clone_size: -
d_call: -
cdr3_nt: TGTGCCAGCAGCTCGCGGGGGTTCGGGAACACTGAAGCTTTCTTT
cdr3_aa: CASSSRGFGNTEAFF

j_call: TRBJ2-3
v_call: TRBV24-1
clone_size: -
d_call: TRBD1
cdr3_nt: TGTGCCACCAGTCGGACAGGGGCGGAGGATACGCAGTATTTT
cdr3_aa: CATSRTGAEDTQYF

j_call: TRBJ1-1
v_call: TRBV6-1
clone_size: -
d_call: -
cdr3_nt: TGTGCCAGCAGTGAATGGGGGGGGCGAACTGAAGCTTTCTTT
cdr3_aa: CASSEWGGRTEAFF

j_call: TRBJ2-1
v_call: TRBV7-9
clone_size: -
d_call: TRBD2
cdr3_nt: TGTGCCAGCAGTTTCAGGACTAGCGGATACAATGAGCAGTTCTTC
cdr3_aa: CASSFRTSGYNEQFF

j_call: TRBJ1-4
v_call: TRBV5-6
clone_size: -
d_call: TRBD1
cdr3_nt: TGTGCCAGCAGCCACAGGGGGCGAGGAGTCGGTGAAAAACTGTTTTTT
cdr3_aa: CASSHRGRGVGEKLFF

j_call: TRBJ2-7
v_call: TRBV9
clone_size: -
d_call: TRBD1
cdr3_nt: TGTGCCAGCAGCGTAGCTTCGTCAGGGGGCTACGAGCAGTACTTC
cdr3_aa: CASSVASSGGYEQYF

j_call: TRBJ1-4
v_call: TRBV6-5
clone_size: -
d_call: -
cdr3_nt: TGTGCCACTAACAAGGCAGGGAATGAAAAACTGTTTTTT
cdr3_aa: CATNKAGNEKLFF

j_call: TRBJ1-5
v_call: TRBV19
clone_size: -
d_call: TRBD1
cdr3_nt: TGTGCCAGTAGCACGGGACAGAATAGGCAACAGCCCCAGCATTTT
cdr3_aa: CASSTGQNRQQPQHF

j_call: TRBJ2-5
v_call: TRBV11-3
clone_size: -
d_call: TRBD2
cdr3_nt: TGTGCCAGCAGCTTAGTACCGGGACTAGCGCAAGAGACCCAGTACTTC
cdr3_aa: CASSLVPGLAQETQYF

j_call: TRBJ1-1
v_call: TRBV5-4
clone_size: -
d_call: TRBD1
cdr3_nt: TGTGCCAGCAGGGATCGCGGACAGGGGACGGGGACTGAAGCTTTCTTT
cdr3_aa: CASRDRGQGTGTEAFF

j_call: TRBJ1-3
v_call: TRBV9
clone_size: -
d_call: -
cdr3_nt: TGTGCCAGCAGCGTATCCCCTACAGCCCCTGGAAACACCATATATTTT
cdr3_aa: CASSVSPTAPGNTIYF

j_call: TRBJ2-5
v_call: TRBV6-5
clone_size: -
d_call: TRBD1
cdr3_nt: TGTGCCAGCAGAGCTGGGACAGCGCAAGAGACCCAGTACTTC
cdr3_aa: CASRAGTAQETQYF

j_call: TRBJ2-7
v_call: TRBV7-2
clone_size: -
d_call: TRBD2
cdr3_nt: TGTGCCAGCAGCTTAGGGGTAGCGGGCAGCTCCTACGAGCAGTACTTC
cdr3_aa: CASSLGVAGSSYEQYF